These 12 T cell receptor beta chains were all obtained from the same sample, sequenced in a study of blood T cell repertoires in COVID-19. Generated by immunoSEQ multiplex PCR, the TCRdb table keeps only in-frame clones and is missing some. The table has around 620,000 clones, 70% to 90% seen once. Sequencing was performed on peripheral blood. The receptors were gathered from a woman aged 18-29 years with acute or convalescent COVID-19.

The J gene is TRBJ2-7, the V gene TRBV28, with 7 bases fitting TRBD2. Germline values: CDR1 MDHEN, CDR2 SYDVKM. CDR3 length: 13 residues. J was trimmed by 3 bases and V by 6 bases; bases with no gene match: 5. The CDR3 reads CASSQRENYEQYF. CDR3 DNA sequence: TGTGCCAGCAGCCAGCGGGAAAACTACGAGCAGTACTTC.

The chain employs TRBV12-5 and TRBJ2-5; 7 bases are a match to TRBD1. The CDR3 covers 13 residues. Trimming removed 7 bases from V and 5 bases from J; junction bases left unmatched: 7. Germline CDR1 LGHNT, CDR2 FRNRAP. CDR3 amino acids: CASARQGFETQYF. The DNA of the CDR3 is TGTGCTAGTGCCCGACAGGGCTTCGAGACCCAGTACTTC.

The chain combines TRBV6-5 with TRBJ1-2; D may be TRBD1 (6 bases). This CDR3 comprises 13 residues. The germline V and J ends were trimmed by 10 bases and 4 bases, with 16 bases remaining between them. Germline CDR1 MNHEY, CDR2 SVGAGI. The CDR3 DNA reads TGTGCCACCGAGGGGGGGGCAGGCTATGGCTACACCTTC. It codes for CATEGGAGYGYTF.

This sequence joins TRBV5-6 and TRBJ1-6; weak D call: TRBD1 (6 bases). The germline gives CDR1 SGHDT, CDR2 YYEEEE. The V end was cut by 6 bases, the J end by 9 bases, with 16 bases between. The CDR3 runs 14 residues. CDR3 DNA sequence: TGTGCCAGCACCCTTCAGGGGAGTAGTTCACCCCTCCACTTT. This gives the protein CASTLQGSSSPLHF.

The chain joins TRBV4-3 to TRBJ2-7; tentatively, D is TRBD2 (6 bases). The CDR3 runs 14 residues. Germline assignment: CDR1 LGHNA and CDR2 YSLEER. The V gene lost 0 bases and the J gene lost 5 bases, with 11 bases spanning the gap. CDR3 DNA: TGCGCCAGCAGCCAAGATGTCGGAGGGAACGAGCAGTACTTC. Its protein product is CASSQDVGGNEQYF.

There are a few counts of this clone. The rearrangement links TRBV6-2 or TRBV6-3 to TRBJ1-2, with 8 bases that match TRBD1. CDR3 length: 12 residues. Germline V gene sequence: CDR1 MNHEY, CDR2 SVGEGT. J gave up 8 bases and V 5 bases, and 4 bases lay outside the gene matches. This CDR3 reads CASSQDRDGYTF. The CDR3 DNA sequence: TGTGCCAGCAGTCAGGACAGGGACGGCTACACCTTC.

The chain uses TRBV4-2 and TRBJ1-2; the D gene is possibly TRBD1 (6 bases). Deletions cut 7 bases from V and 2 bases from J, with 14 bases between. The CDR3 covers 14 residues. Germline CDR1 is LGHNA and CDR2 is YNFKEQ. The CDR3 sequence is CASTGLGGNYGYTF. In DNA, the CDR3 is TGTGCCAGCACTGGTTTAGGGGGAAACTATGGCTACACCTTC.

V usage is TRBV7-9 and J usage is TRBJ2-5; TRBD1 matches 7 bases. V gave up 4 bases and J gave up 4 bases; unmatched junction bases: 6. Germline assignment: CDR1 SEHNR and CDR2 FQNEAQ (reference sequence). The CDR3 loop spans 14 amino acids. CDR3 sequence reads: CASSWPQGRETQYF. The CDR3 nucleotides read TGTGCCAGCAGCTGGCCACAGGGGAGAGAGACCCAGTACTTC.

The V and J genes are TRBV7-9 and TRBJ1-1; D gene ambiguous. CDR3 length: 11 residues. Germline-derived CDR1 and CDR2 are SEHNR and FQNEAQ (reference sequence). V lost 3 bases and J 6 bases, leaving 5 bases between the germline ends. For the CDR3, the DNA is TGTGCCAGCAGCTTGCGCCCTGAAGCTTTCTTT. This sequence encodes CASSLRPEAFF.

The chain uses TRBV4-3 and TRBJ2-3, with 9 bases lining up with TRBD2. CDR1 is LGHNA and CDR2 is YSLEER in the germline V gene. This CDR3 is 16 amino acids long. V shed 4 bases and J 0 bases; nucleotides not matched to a gene: 5. The CDR3 sequence: CASSPSGDFSTDTQYF. Written as DNA, the CDR3 is TGCGCCAGCAGCCCTAGCGGGGACTTTAGCACAGATACGCAGTATTTT.

J is TRBJ2-7 and V is TRBV13, with 8 bases fitting TRBD1. This CDR3 contains 16 residues. Germline CDR1 PRHDT, CDR2 FYEKMQ (reference sequence). J was trimmed by 3 bases and V by 0 bases; bases with no gene match: 7. The DNA for the CDR3 is TGTGCCAGCAGCTTAGGCGGACAGGGCTTTAGCTACGAGCAGTACTTC. Amino acid sequence: CASSLGGQGFSYEQYF.

Remarks on this clone: The same CDR3 can be traced to other DNA sequences in this sample. The genes are TRBV5-1 and TRBJ1-2; the match to TRBD1 covers 9 bases. The germline V gene has CDR1 SGHRS and CDR2 YFSETQ. V shed 0 bases and J 4 bases; nucleotides not matched to a gene: 4. The CDR3 has 15 residues. The CDR3 sequence: CASSLAGQGSYGYTF. The CDR3 DNA reads as TGCGCCAGCAGCTTGGCGGGACAGGGAAGCTATGGCTACACCTTC.